This TCR beta chain was captured by sequencing in a study of blood T cell repertoires in COVID-19 (dated by TCRdb to 2020 to 2022). Context from the whole study: The collaborator samples originated in the United States, Italy and Spain and spanned the acute and convalescent phases of COVID-19. Nearly every sample came with metadata listing a de-identified subject ID, COVID-19 status, age in years and sex. Samples were obtained from the ongoing ImmuneRACE study (first 160 participants) and from over 1,000 subjects provided by 6 global collaborators. Where available, HLA class I and class II types were obtained from metadata supplied by the sample provider rather than from assay-based typing. Deeply sampled blood TCRbeta repertoires from subjects exposed to, actively infected with, or recovered from COVID-19 were included in the dataset. The prospective study material was composed of cDNA or gDNA derived from T cells, B-cell-depleted T cells, or PBMCs. The repertoires were made available in a free public database intended to serve as a resource for research on the immune response to SARS-CoV-2.

Including the terminal cysteine and phenylalanine, the CDR3 comprises 16 residues. The only DNA kept is the CDR3, 48 bases in frame from the first base. From V the trimming removes 0 bases and from J it removes 6 bases, while the gene matches leave 6 bases of the junction unaccounted for. For CDR1 and CDR2, the germline V gene (reference sequence) lists LGHDT and YNNKEL. What the work shows at the level of the full study, not this receptor alone: The quantity of clinical and demographic metadata differed by source and by participant and was supplied without curation.

One collaborating source in Seattle enrolled patients during active infection and followed them longitudinally through the course of disease. Whole blood was collected in K2EDTA tubes by collaborating institutions according to the institutions' own protocols. For TCRbeta analysis, collaborator samples were shipped as frozen whole blood, as isolated PBMCs, or as DNA extracted from either sample type. The immunoSEQ Assay, a bias-controlled multiplex PCR, was used to amplify TCRbeta CDR3 regions from genomic DNA. The original pipeline was this. The number of nucleated cells in each sample was estimated from the amplification of reference gene primers within the assay. To quantify the absolute abundance of each unique TCRbeta CDR3 rearrangement, sequence reads were collapsed and filtered. For each sample, productive Simpson clonality was calculated as the square root of Simpson's diversity index across productive rearrangements. What TCRdb holds here is the immuneACCESS table cut down to in-frame rearrangements. Part of the clones is not present; checked against another copy, under half of the missing clones reflect an unresolved V gene, and the others are unexplained. V and J calls and clone size are those listed in that table; D and trimming were worked out from the DNA. Across this sample there are 300,000 to 350,000 clones, with around 90% seen only once. The ten biggest clones cover roughly 7.3% of the sample.

Concerning this clone itself: The target of this receptor is not known. Base qualities are not provided; no much larger clone lies one nucleotide away.

The V and J segments used are TRBV3-1 (or the pseudogene TRBV3-2) and TRBJ2-3, with 10 central nucleotides matching TRBD2. The material sequenced was peripheral blood. This clonotype originated in a woman aged 25 to 39 with COVID-19, enrolled during active disease. The DNA sequence is given as TGTGCCAGCAGCCAAGAAGGTAGCGGGAGGTCGGATACGCAGTATTTT. It translates as CASSQEGSGRSDTQYF.